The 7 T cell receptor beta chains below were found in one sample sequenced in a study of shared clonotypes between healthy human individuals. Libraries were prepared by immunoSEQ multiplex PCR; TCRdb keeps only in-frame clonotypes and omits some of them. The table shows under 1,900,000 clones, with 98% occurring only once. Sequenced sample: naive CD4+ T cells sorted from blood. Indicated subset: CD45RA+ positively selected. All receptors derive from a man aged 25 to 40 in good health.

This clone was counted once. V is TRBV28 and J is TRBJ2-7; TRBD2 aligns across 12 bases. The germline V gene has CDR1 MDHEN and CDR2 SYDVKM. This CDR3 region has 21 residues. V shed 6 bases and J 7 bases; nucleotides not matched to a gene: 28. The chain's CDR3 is CASRSWFRAGGGRTSGEEQYF. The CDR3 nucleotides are TGTGCCAGCAGATCCTGGTTTAGGGCTGGGGGTGGAAGGACTAGCGGGGAAGAGCAGTACTTC.

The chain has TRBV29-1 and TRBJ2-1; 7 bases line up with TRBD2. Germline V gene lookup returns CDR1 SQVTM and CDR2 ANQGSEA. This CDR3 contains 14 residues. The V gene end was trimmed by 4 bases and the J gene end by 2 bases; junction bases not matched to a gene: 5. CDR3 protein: CSVVAGEAYNEQFF. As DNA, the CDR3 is TGCAGCGTTGTGGCGGGGGAAGCCTACAATGAGCAGTTCTTC.

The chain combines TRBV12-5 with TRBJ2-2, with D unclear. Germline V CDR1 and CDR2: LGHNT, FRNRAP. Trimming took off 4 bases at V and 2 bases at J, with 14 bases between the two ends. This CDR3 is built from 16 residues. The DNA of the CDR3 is TGTGCTAGTGGTTATTGGGTCATCGGCAACACCGGGGAGCTGTTTTTT. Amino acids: CASGYWVIGNTGELFF.

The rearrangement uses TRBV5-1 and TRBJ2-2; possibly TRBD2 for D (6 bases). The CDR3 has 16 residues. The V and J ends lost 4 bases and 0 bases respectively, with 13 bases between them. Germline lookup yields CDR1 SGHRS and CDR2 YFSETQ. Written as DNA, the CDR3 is TGCGCCAGCAGCCCCCTAGCGACAACGAACACCGGGGAGCTGTTTTTT. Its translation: CASSPLATTNTGELFF.

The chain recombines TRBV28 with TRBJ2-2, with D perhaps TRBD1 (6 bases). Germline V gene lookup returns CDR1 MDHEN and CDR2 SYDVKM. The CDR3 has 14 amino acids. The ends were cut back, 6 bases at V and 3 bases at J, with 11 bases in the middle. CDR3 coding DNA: TGTGCCAGCAGGCTCAGGGGTGACACCGGGGAGCTGTTTTTT. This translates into CASRLRGDTGELFF.

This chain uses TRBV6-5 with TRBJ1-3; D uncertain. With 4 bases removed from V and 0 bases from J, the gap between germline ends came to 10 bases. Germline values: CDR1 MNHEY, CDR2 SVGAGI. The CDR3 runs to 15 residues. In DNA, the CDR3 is TGTGCCAGCAGTTCTACAGCACACTCTGGAAACACCATATATTTT. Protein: CASSSTAHSGNTIYF.

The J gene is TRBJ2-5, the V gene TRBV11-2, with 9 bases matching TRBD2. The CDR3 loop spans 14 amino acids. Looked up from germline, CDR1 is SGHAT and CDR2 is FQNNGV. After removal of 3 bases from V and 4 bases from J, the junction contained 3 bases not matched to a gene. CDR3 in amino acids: CASSLGLAAETQYF. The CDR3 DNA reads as TGTGCCAGCAGCTTGGGACTAGCAGCAGAGACCCAGTACTTC.